Presented here are 4 T cell receptor beta chains from one specimen sequenced in a study of shared clonotypes between healthy human individuals. Measured with immunoSEQ multiplex PCR; TCRdb has only the in-frame clones, and not every one. Among 190,000 or so clones, around 93% were seen once, and the ten largest hold 0.067%. The material sequenced was naive CD4+ T cells sorted from blood. Subset denoted: CD45RA+ positively selected. The receptor set was obtained from a woman aged 25-40 years in good health.

The chain recombines TRBV5-1 with TRBJ2-7; 7 positions agree with TRBD1. CDR3 size: 16 residues. Trimming removed 3 bases from V and 4 bases from J; junction bases left unmatched: 13. Germline-derived CDR1 and CDR2 are SGHRS and YFSETQ. The CDR3 reads CASSSGQPSDVYEQYF. CDR3 nucleotide sequence: TGCGCCAGCAGCTCGGGACAGCCATCCGACGTTTACGAGCAGTACTTC.

The rearrangement uses TRBV9 and TRBJ1-4; 8 bases map to TRBD1. In germline, CDR1 is SGDLS, CDR2 YYNGEE. The junction had 12 bases not matched to a gene; V was cut back by 4 bases and J by 7 bases. This CDR3 is built from 16 residues. CDR3 in DNA: TGTGCCAGCAGCCCTCGACAGGGGACGGGGGGTGAAAAACTGTTTTTT. This gives the protein CASSPRQGTGGEKLFF.

The chain has TRBV7-2 and TRBJ2-7; 8 bases agree with TRBD1. Germline V lookup: CDR1 SGHTA, CDR2 FQGNSA. With 5 bases clipped from V and 5 bases from J, the junction kept 5 bases outside the gene matches. CDR3 size: 13 residues. Written as DNA, the CDR3 is TGTGCCAGCAGCCCCAACAGGGGGGACGAGCAGTACTTC. Translated: CASSPNRGDEQYF.

This clone was counted once. V usage is TRBV6-1 and J usage is TRBJ2-7; 8 bases line up with TRBD2. The germline gives CDR1 MNHNS, CDR2 SASEGT. The ends lost 7 bases at V and 0 bases at J; junction bases unmatched: 5. The CDR3 has 14 amino acids. The CDR3 loop is CASTPTSGSYEQYF. The CDR3 DNA reads TGTGCCAGCACCCCCACTAGCGGCTCCTACGAGCAGTACTTC.